In its sample, the clone carrying this T cell receptor (beta chain) was seen many times. This record comes from a study of prognosis after radiotherapy for stage I lung cancer. V lost 7 bases to trimming and J lost 5 bases; unmatched junction nucleotides: 12. Per the germline V gene, CDR1 is SQVTM and CDR2 is ANQGSEA. This CDR3 comprises 14 residues. Starting from genomic DNA, TCR beta CDR3 was amplified through two-round multiplex PCR. For every TRBV and TRBJ gene, a specific primer was used in first-round PCR. TCRdb recomputed calls from the multiplex PCR reads with MiXCR, one row per CDR3 protein. The sample lists more than 30,000 distinct CDR3 sequences, around 43% occurring once.

The clonotype originates from a donor over 45 with non-small cell lung cancer. Sequences were derived from PBMCs, sampled before or after stereotactic body radiation therapy (not recorded which). V usage is TRBV29-1 and J usage is TRBJ2-3, with TRBD2 matching over 7 bases. The CDR3 bases are TGCAGCGCCCACGGGACTACGGTGAAAGATACGCAGTATTTT. It yields the protein CSAHGTTVKDTQYF.